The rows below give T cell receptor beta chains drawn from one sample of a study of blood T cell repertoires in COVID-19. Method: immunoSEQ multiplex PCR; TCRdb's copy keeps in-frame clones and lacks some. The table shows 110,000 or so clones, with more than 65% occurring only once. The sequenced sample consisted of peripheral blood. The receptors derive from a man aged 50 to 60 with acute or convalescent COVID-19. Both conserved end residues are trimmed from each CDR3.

ASHPGQASYEQY,TRBV5-1,TRBJ2-7
ASSPWTGVADTQY,TRBV3-1/TRBV3-2,TRBJ2-3
ASSGLEGGAVYGYT,TRBV10-2,TRBJ1-2
AWNRDPYEQY,TRBV30,TRBJ2-7
ASTTEGSEAF,TRBV9,TRBJ1-1
ASSWTEMNTEAF,TRBV6-5,TRBJ1-1
ASSFGAQGSIQPQH,TRBV28,TRBJ1-5
SVPGPGNTIY,TRBV29-1,TRBJ1-3
ASSTKTPPLGPGNTIY,TRBV19,TRBJ1-3
ASTEERPPGTQY,TRBV2,TRBJ2-5
ASNPTGSTDTQY,TRBV27,TRBJ2-3
SAPRQGPGYGYT,TRBV29-1,TRBJ1-2
ASSQPGDPTDTQY,TRBV4-1,TRBJ2-3
ASSWANTGANVLT,TRBV6-5,TRBJ2-6
ASSTGGSDNSPLH,TRBV6-4,TRBJ1-6
ASSSSGGSYEQY,TRBV27,TRBJ2-7
ASSPSAGSKASNQPQH,TRBV19,TRBJ1-5